This TCR beta chain was found in a study of CD8+CD57+ T cells in acquired aplastic anemia. About the study: CD4+ and CD8+ cells, once sorted, gave DNA averaging 3.2 ug.

The V and J ends lost 3 bases and 3 bases, in that order; junction bases with no gene match: 3. Germline loops: CDR1 LNHDA, CDR2 SQIVND (reference sequence). This CDR3 has 14 residues. Investigators profiled TCR beta VDJ and CDR3 from genomic DNA template. One entry per CDR3 protein results from TCRdb running MiXCR on the reads. The profile shows about 180,000 distinct CDR3 sequences, 45% to 50% of them singletons. This TCR derives from a human donor in good health. The chain employs TRBV19 and TRBJ2-7, with 9 bases that match TRBD1. The sequencing sample was made of sorted CD4+, CD8+, or CD8+CD57+ T cells (not recorded which) from PBMCs. The CDR3 region is CASSIKTGGYEQYF. The CDR3 DNA reads as TGTGCCAGTAGTATCAAGACAGGGGGCTACGAGCAGTACTTC.